The 25 T cell receptor beta chains below come from one sample, sequenced in a study of T cell responses to AZD1222 COVID-19 vaccine. Sequenced by immunoSEQ multiplex PCR; TCRdb stores in-frame clones only, minus some. This table has about 45,000 clones, around three quarters appearing once. The source was peripheral blood, collected 28 days after the second dose of the MenACWY control vaccine. The receptors here all came from an adult who received the MenACWY meningococcal vaccine as a control.

This sequence joins TRBV5-4 and TRBJ2-4; no firm D call. Germline V lookup: CDR1 SGHNT, CDR2 YYREEE (reference sequence). V lost 4 bases and J 7 bases, leaving 6 bases between the germline ends. The CDR3 length is 11 residues. The CDR3 protein is CASSRANIQYF. The CDR3 nucleotides are TGTGCCAGCAGCCGAGCGAACATTCAGTACTTC.

This clone was observed a few times. The chain links TRBV9 to TRBJ2-5, with D possibly being TRBD2 (5 bases). Germline V gene sequence: CDR1 SGDLS, CDR2 YYNGEE. Trimming stripped 3 bases from V and 5 bases from J, with 20 bases between. The CDR3 contains 16 residues. The CDR3 region has the DNA TGTGCCAGCAGCGAGTCGGGGTTGAGTGTGGGGGAGACCCAGTACTTC. Encoded protein: CASSESGLSVGETQYF.

DNA of the CDR3: TGTGCCAGTAGACGTAGGGGAGTGGGCGAGGACACTGAAGCTTTCTTT. Protein sequence: CASRRRGVGEDTEAFF. The chain combines TRBV19 with TRBJ1-1, with D perhaps TRBD1 (5 bases). The CDR3 totals 16 residues. Germline V gives CDR1 LNHDA, CDR2 SQIVND (reference sequence). The ends were cut back, 6 bases at V and 3 bases at J, with 20 bases in the middle.

This clone was counted between two and nine times. The chain is built from TRBV4-1 and TRBJ1-5; D is unclear. Germline V lookup: CDR1 MGHRA, CDR2 YSYEKL. Trimming shortened V by 4 bases and J by 5 bases, and 21 bases separated the two germline ends. The CDR3 sequence is 17 residues long. CDR3 protein: CASSPVTGVGSYQPQHF. CDR3 nucleotides: TGCGCCAGCAGCCCCGTTACCGGCGTCGGTTCGTATCAGCCCCAGCATTTT.

The chain's CDR3 is CASARTGGKSGGTDTQYF. CDR3 sequence (DNA): TGTGCCAGCGCCCGGACAGGGGGAAAGTCCGGCGGCACAGATACGCAGTATTTT. The chain is built from TRBV18 and TRBJ2-3; 10 bases agree with TRBD1. V dropped 8 bases and J dropped 1; count of bases not matched to a gene: 15. Germline assignment: CDR1 KGHSH and CDR2 LQKENI. The CDR3 runs 18 residues.

This clone has just a few counts. The chain employs TRBV4-1 and TRBJ1-1, with D possibly matching TRBD1 (6 bases). Germline CDR1 and CDR2: MGHRA and YSYEKL. V lost 0 bases and J lost 6, with 11 bases in between. The CDR3 covers 14 residues. CDR3 DNA: TGCGCCAGCAGCCAAGAGTTTAGGGGGTCTGAAGCTTTCTTT. Translation: CASSQEFRGSEAFF.

The chain joins TRBV7-6 to TRBJ1-4; no clear D. This CDR3 region has 13 residues. Germline V gene data show CDR1 as SGHVS and CDR2 as FNYEAQ. V lost 1 base to trimming and J lost 12 bases, with 12 bases between them. CDR3: CASSLESGLQLFF. The DNA of the CDR3 is TGTGCCAGCAGCTTAGAGTCAGGATTACAACTGTTTTTT.

The chain joins TRBV6-2 or TRBV6-3 to TRBJ1-1, with D perhaps matching TRBD1 (5 bases). Trimming took 4 bases from V and 0 from J, leaving 9 bases between them. This CDR3 has 14 residues. The germline V gene has CDR1 MNHEY and CDR2 SVGEGT. The CDR3 DNA reads as TGTGCCAGCAGTTGGGGGACCCTGAACACTGAAGCTTTCTTT. Its translation: CASSWGTLNTEAFF.

The CDR3: CASSRGDSYEQYF. The CDR3 coding sequence is TGTGCCAGCAGCCGGGGGGACTCCTACGAGCAGTACTTC. This sequence joins TRBV5-4 and TRBJ2-7; 7 bases line up with TRBD2. CDR1 and CDR2 (germline): SGHNT, YYREEE (reference sequence). CDR3 length equals 13 residues. The junction had 1 base not matched to a gene; V was cut back by 4 bases and J by 0 bases.

V and J are TRBV11-2 and TRBJ1-4; D ambiguous. V was pared by 4 bases and J by 7 bases, with 7 bases between. The CDR3 is 12 residues long. CDR1 is SGHAT and CDR2 is FQNNGV in the germline V gene. CDR3 protein: CASSSEGEKLFF. As DNA, the CDR3 is TGTGCCAGCAGCTCGGAGGGTGAAAAACTGTTTTTT.

The V and J genes are TRBV11-2 and TRBJ1-1; TRBD1 might be the D (6 bases). V lost 5 bases and J lost 3, with 10 bases in between. The CDR3 is made up of 13 amino acids. Looked up from germline, CDR1 is SGHAT and CDR2 is FQNNGV. DNA for the CDR3: TGTGCCAGCAGCCTAAACAGGGACACTGAAGCTTTCTTT. It specifies CASSLNRDTEAFF.

The J gene is TRBJ1-6, the V gene TRBV30; D is perhaps TRBD1 (6 bases). Trimming took off 7 bases at V and 7 bases at J, with 14 bases between the two ends. There are 13 residues in the CDR3. Germline V gene data show CDR1 as GTSNPN and CDR2 as SVGIG (reference sequence). In nucleotides, the CDR3 is TGTGCCTCCAAGGGGGGGGGAAATTCACCCCTCCACTTT. It encodes CASKGGGNSPLHF.

This chain connects TRBV30 to TRBJ1-3, with no clear D. Germline V gene lookup returns CDR1 GTSNPN and CDR2 SVGIG (reference sequence). The CDR3 totals 15 residues. Trimming removed 5 bases at V and 0 bases at J, with 14 bases between. CDR3 sequence (DNA): TGTGCCTGGTCATTGTCAGGCCGCTCTGGAAACACCATATATTTT. Its protein is CAWSLSGRSGNTIYF.

This clone was observed once. The rearrangement links TRBV4-1 to TRBJ2-5; D perhaps matches TRBD2 (5 bases). CDR1 and CDR2 (germline): MGHRA, YSYEKL. V was trimmed by 4 bases and J by 2 bases, leaving 11 bases between them. This CDR3 has 14 amino acids. CDR3 DNA: TGCGCCAGCAGCCCCGAGGGCGCTCAAGAGACCCAGTACTTC. This gives the protein CASSPEGAQETQYF.

The chain has TRBV11-2 and TRBJ1-2; the D gene is possibly TRBD1 (6 bases). Trimming removed 5 bases at V and 4 bases at J, with 14 bases between. The length of the CDR3 is 14 residues. From germline, CDR1 is SGHAT and CDR2 FQNNGV. CDR3 sequence reads: CASSHTGLGYGYTF. CDR3 DNA sequence: TGTGCCAGCAGCCATACAGGGCTTGGCTATGGCTACACCTTC.

This clone was seen only a few times. This chain joins TRBV30 and TRBJ1-2, with D perhaps matching TRBD1 (5 bases). Germline V gene sequence: CDR1 GTSNPN, CDR2 SVGIG (reference sequence). CDR3 length: 13 amino acids. Trimming left V 3 bases short and J 4 bases short, with 12 bases between. CDR3 sequence reads: CAWRNAGAYGYTF. CDR3 nucleotide sequence: TGTGCCTGGAGAAATGCCGGGGCCTATGGCTACACCTTC.

CDR3 nucleotide sequence: TGTGCCAGCAGCTATGCCGGGACAGGGTTGCATGAGCAGTTCTTC. Translation gives CASSYAGTGLHEQFF. The chain has TRBV11-3 and TRBJ2-1; 9 bases fit TRBD1. The junction had 9 bases not matched to a gene; V was cut back by 4 bases and J by 8 bases. Germline lookup yields CDR1 SGHNT and CDR2 YENEEA. The CDR3 has 15 residues.

The sample holds a few counts of this clone. The rearrangement links TRBV20-1 to TRBJ1-2; D remains ambiguous. The germline V gene has CDR1 DFQATT and CDR2 SNEGSKA (reference sequence). Trimming shortened V by 4 bases and J by 7 bases, and 7 bases separated the two germline ends. CDR3 length: 10 residues. The CDR3 DNA sequence: TGCAGTGCTACACAAGGTGGCTACACCTTC. Translated, it gives CSATQGGYTF.

This sequence joins TRBV10-3 and TRBJ2-6, with D tentatively TRBD1 (6 bases). There are 16 residues in the CDR3. Trimming took 9 bases from V and 0 from J, leaving 15 bases between them. CDR1 ENHRY and CDR2 SYGVKD come from the germline V gene. The CDR3 DNA reads TGTGCCATTCCAGGGGAAGCCCGCTCTGGGGCCAACGTCCTGACTTTC. It translates to CAIPGEARSGANVLTF.

This clone was counted only a few times. CDR3 in DNA: TGTGCCAGCGGGGGGACTAGCGGCACAGATACGCAGTATTTT. Translated: CASGGTSGTDTQYF. The gene calls are TRBV2 and TRBJ2-3, with TRBD2 matching 10 bases. Germline lookup yields CDR1 SNHLY and CDR2 FYNNEI. The CDR3 extends over 14 amino acids. The ends lost 8 bases at V and 1 base at J; junction bases unmatched: 3.

This rearrangement joins TRBV18 to TRBJ1-2, with 12 bases fitting TRBD1. The length of the CDR3 is 18 residues. Germline V gene lookup returns CDR1 KGHSH and CDR2 LQKENI. Trimming cost V 3 bases and J 4 bases; bases outside gene matches: 12. Here the CDR3 DNA reads TGTGCCAGCTCACCCATCTCCGGGACAGGGGGCCTGGGCTATGGCTACACCTTC. Its translation is CASSPISGTGGLGYGYTF.

The chain combines TRBV5-1 with TRBJ1-3; D gene ambiguous. Germline V CDR1 and CDR2: SGHRS, YFSETQ. This CDR3 is 15 amino acids long. The V end was cut by 2 bases, the J end by 0 bases, with 9 bases between. The CDR3 DNA follows: TGCGCCAGCAGCTTTACGGGAGACTCTGGAAACACCATATATTTT. It encodes CASSFTGDSGNTIYF.

This sequence joins TRBV6-2 or TRBV6-3 and TRBJ1-5; tentative D call: TRBD1 (6 bases). Germline CDR1 is MNHEY and CDR2 is SVGEGT. This CDR3 contains 15 residues. Trimming removed 2 bases at V and 3 bases at J, with 11 bases between. The CDR3 loop reads CASSYLTGINQPQHF. The CDR3 bases are TGTGCCAGCAGTTACCTTACAGGGATCAATCAGCCCCAGCATTTT.

The genes are TRBV2 and TRBJ1-4, with D unresolved. In germline, CDR1 is SNHLY, CDR2 FYNNEI. The CDR3 is 16 residues long. With 6 bases removed from V and 4 bases from J, the gap between germline ends came to 18 bases. The CDR3 loop is CASSESQALLNEKLFF. As DNA, the CDR3 is TGTGCCAGCAGCGAGTCTCAGGCGCTGCTTAATGAAAAACTGTTTTTT.

The chain employs TRBV3-1 (or the pseudogene TRBV3-2) and TRBJ2-3; 10 nucleotides match TRBD2. The CDR3 covers 13 residues. CDR1 and CDR2 from the germline V gene are LGHDT and YNNKEL (reference sequence). Germline trimming cut 8 bases from V and 1 base from J; bases unmatched to any gene: 0. CDR3 loop: CASGTSGTDTQYF. The CDR3 DNA follows: TGTGCCAGCGGGACTAGCGGCACAGATACGCAGTATTTT.